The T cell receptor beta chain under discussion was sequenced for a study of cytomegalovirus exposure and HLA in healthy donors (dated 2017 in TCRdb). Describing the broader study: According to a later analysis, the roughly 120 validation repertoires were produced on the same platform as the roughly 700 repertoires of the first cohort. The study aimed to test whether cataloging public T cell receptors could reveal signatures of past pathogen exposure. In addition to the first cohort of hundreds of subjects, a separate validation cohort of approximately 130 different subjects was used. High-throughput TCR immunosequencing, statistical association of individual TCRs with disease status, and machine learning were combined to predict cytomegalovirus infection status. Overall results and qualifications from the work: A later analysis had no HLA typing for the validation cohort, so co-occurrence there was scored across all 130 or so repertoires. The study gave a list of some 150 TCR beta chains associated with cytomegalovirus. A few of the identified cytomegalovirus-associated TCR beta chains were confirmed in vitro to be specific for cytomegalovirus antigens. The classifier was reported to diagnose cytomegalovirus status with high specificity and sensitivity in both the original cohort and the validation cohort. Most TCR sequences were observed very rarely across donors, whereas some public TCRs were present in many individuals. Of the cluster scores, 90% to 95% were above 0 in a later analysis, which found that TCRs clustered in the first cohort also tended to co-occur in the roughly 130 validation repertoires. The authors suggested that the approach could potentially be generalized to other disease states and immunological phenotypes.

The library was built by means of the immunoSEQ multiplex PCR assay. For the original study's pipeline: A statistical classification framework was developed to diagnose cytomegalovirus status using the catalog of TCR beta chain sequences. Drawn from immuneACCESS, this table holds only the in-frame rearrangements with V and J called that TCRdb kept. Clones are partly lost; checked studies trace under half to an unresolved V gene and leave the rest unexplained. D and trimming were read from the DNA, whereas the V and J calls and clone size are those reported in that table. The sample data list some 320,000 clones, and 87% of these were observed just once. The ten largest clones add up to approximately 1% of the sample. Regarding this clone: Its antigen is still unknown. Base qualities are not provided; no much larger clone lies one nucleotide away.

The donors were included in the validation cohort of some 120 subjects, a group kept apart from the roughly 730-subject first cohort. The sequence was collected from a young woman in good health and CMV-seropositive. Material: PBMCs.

The CDR3 protein sequence reads: CASSPRGALGLEQFF. DNA sequence: TGTGCCAGCTCACCTCGGGGAGCGCTAGGCCTCGAGCAGTTCTTC. This sequence uses TRBV18 and TRBJ2-1, and perhaps TRBD2 as D gene, on 5 matching bases. Based on the germline V gene, the CDR1 and CDR2 sequences are KGHSH and LQKENI. The cysteine opens and the phenylalanine closes a CDR3 of 15 amino acids. Only the CDR3 region is kept as DNA, spanning 45 bases read in frame from base 1. V is clipped by 3 bases and J by 10 bases, and the sequence between their germline boundaries is 19 bases long. Joined to the reference TRBV18 and TRBJ2-1 proteins, this CDR3 gives the full variable domain: NAGVMQNPRHLVRRRGQEARLRCSPMKGHSHVYWYRQLPEEGLKFMVYLQKENIIDESGMPKERFSAEFPKEGPSILRIQQVVRGDSAAYFCASSPRGALGLEQFFGPGTRLTVL.